This T cell receptor (beta chain) was obtained from a study of CD8 T cells in ankylosing spondylitis. Study-level findings and limits: Disease-associated clonotypes exhibited CD8+ identity and were relatively infrequent in peripheral blood. Blood of patients with ankylosing spondylitis appeared to be characterized by a TCR beta motif of about eight highly homologous variants.

Trimming at V came to 2 bases and at J to 2 bases, leaving 6 bases not matched to a gene. Germline CDR1 is MRHNA and CDR2 is SNTAGT. The CDR3 totals 17 residues. Remarks on this clonotype: Its antigen is undetermined.

Quantitative molecular-barcoded 5'-RACE generated the TCR beta libraries. TCRdb re-derived calls from the 5' RACE reads in MiXCR, one entry per CDR3 protein. Of about 540,000 distinct CDR3 sequences listed, 12% are singletons. This rearrangement joins TRBV6-4 to TRBJ2-6; 7 nucleotides align to TRBD2. The origin of this receptor is a male donor with ankylosing spondylitis. Material: blood, either unsorted or a sorted T cell fraction (not recorded which). The CDR3 region has the DNA TGTGCCAGCAGTGACGGCAGGGAGGGCCCTGGGGCCAACGTCCTGACTTTC. Protein sequence: CASSDGREGPGANVLTF.